These 31 T cell receptor beta chains originate from one sample sequenced in a study of blood T cells in healthy people across ages. The use of a sample-barcoded 5' primer and a J-beta primer mix characterized a second PCR of roughly 7 to 12 cycles. A single record per CDR3 protein comes from TCRdb applying MiXCR to the 5' RACE reads. The sample lists some 1.4 million distinct CDR3 sequences, roughly 45% occurring once. The material sequenced was blood. The origin of the receptors is a woman in her late teens or twenties in good health.

The V call is TRBV19, the J call TRBJ2-7, with no clear D. The CDR3 contains 13 residues. Per the germline V gene, CDR1 is LNHDA and CDR2 is SQIVND (reference sequence). V lost 1 base and J lost 6, with 10 bases in between. The CDR3 sequence: CASSIADGSEQYF. DNA for the CDR3: TGTGCCAGTAGTATAGCCGACGGCTCCGAGCAGTACTTC.

The chain uses TRBV29-1 and TRBJ1-2; tentative D call: TRBD1 (6 bases). The CDR3 is made up of 13 amino acids. The germline CDR1 and CDR2 sequences are SQVTM and ANQGSEA. V lost 4 bases and J 7 bases, leaving 16 bases between the germline ends. The CDR3 spells CSVGGQGFRGYTF. The CDR3 bases are TGCAGCGTTGGGGGGCAGGGGTTCCGTGGCTACACCTTC.

The sample holds a few counts of this clonotype. This rearrangement joins TRBV7-2 to TRBJ2-7; unclear D gene. With 2 bases removed from V and 3 bases from J, the gap between germline ends came to 14 bases. The CDR3 totals 15 residues. Germline V gene lookup returns CDR1 SGHTA and CDR2 FQGNSA. DNA for the CDR3: TGTGCCAGCAGCTTATCGATAGGTACTGGCTACGAGCAGTACTTC. As protein: CASSLSIGTGYEQYF.

A few counts support this clonotype. This chain joins TRBV5-1 and TRBJ1-1; D is perhaps TRBD1 (6 bases). Trimming stripped 3 bases from V and 0 bases from J, with 12 bases between. CDR1 and CDR2 (germline): SGHRS, YFSETQ. The CDR3 length is 15 residues. The CDR3 DNA is TGCGCCAGCAGCTCCCGGGGACACATGAACACTGAAGCTTTCTTT. Its translation: CASSSRGHMNTEAFF.

The V call is TRBV5-1, the J call TRBJ1-2; D gene unclear. Trimming took off 4 bases at V and 4 bases at J, with 20 bases between the two ends. Per germline, CDR1 SGHRS and CDR2 YFSETQ. The CDR3 sequence is 16 residues long. For the CDR3, the DNA is TGCGCCAGCAGCCCCACTCTTATGAAAGAAGCCTATGGCTACACCTTC. Protein: CASSPTLMKEAYGYTF.

On this clonotype itself: A much larger clone lies a single base off, so this may be a read error. This sequence joins TRBV29-1 and TRBJ2-1; 7 bases are shared with TRBD2. The germline gives CDR1 SQVTM, CDR2 ANQGSEA. This CDR3 is 16 amino acids long. The CDR3 is CSVPVLALFSYNGQFF. The CDR3 coding sequence is TGCAGCGTGCCCGTACTAGCGCTATTCTCCTACAATGGGCAGTTCTTC.

V usage is TRBV29-1 and J usage is TRBJ2-1; D remains unclear. Germline assignment: CDR1 SQVTM and CDR2 ANQGSEA. CDR3 size: 12 residues. Deletions cut 7 bases from V and 0 bases from J, with 7 bases between. The CDR3 protein is CSGHDSYNEQFF. Written as DNA, the CDR3 is TGCAGCGGGCACGACTCCTACAATGAGCAGTTCTTC.

The chain joins TRBV27 to TRBJ2-3; a possible D gene is TRBD2 (5 bases). V was clipped by 3 bases and J by 3 bases, with 16 bases between them. Germline loops: CDR1 MNHEY, CDR2 SMNVEV (reference sequence). This CDR3 is built from 16 residues. The DNA of the CDR3 is TGTGCCAGCAGTTTTGGCGGGTCTCTAAGAACAGATACGCAGTATTTT. It translates to CASSFGGSLRTDTQYF.

CDR3 in amino acids: CASTQVTGVRDEQYF. CDR3 coding DNA: TGTGCCAGCACCCAAGTCACAGGGGTCCGCGACGAGCAGTACTTC. J is TRBJ2-7 and V is TRBV6-1, with 7 bases that match TRBD1. Germline V CDR1 and CDR2: MNHNS, SASEGT. The CDR3 consists of 15 residues. The V and J ends lost 7 bases and 5 bases, in that order; junction bases with no gene match: 14.

The chain joins TRBV7-9 to TRBJ2-6; 7 nucleotides line up with TRBD2. CDR1 and CDR2 from the germline V gene are SEHNR and FQNEAQ (reference sequence). The CDR3 covers 17 residues. V lost 4 bases, J lost 0 bases, and 6 bases stayed unmatched. The CDR3 DNA reads TGTGCCAGCAGCTCCGGGGGGACCGCCTCTGGGGCCAACGTCCTGACTTTC. It yields the protein CASSSGGTASGANVLTF.

This clonotype was observed once. Germline is not matched at one junction end, which may reflect a read error. The chain is built from TRBV18 and TRBJ2-5, with TRBD2 as a possible D gene (6 bases). The CDR3 loop spans 17 amino acids. Germline-derived CDR1 and CDR2 are KGHSH and LQKENI. CDR3 in DNA: TGTGCCAGCTCACCACGTGCGGGACGGGGAAACCAGGAGACCCAGTACTTC. This sequence encodes CASSPRAGRGNQETQYF. Complete variable domain (other parts from reference TRBV18 and TRBJ2-5): NAGVMQNPRHLVRRRGQEARLRCSPMKGHSHVYWYRQLPEEGLKFMVYLQKENIIDESGMPKERFSAEFPKEGPSILRIQQVVRGDSAAYFCASSPRAGRGNQETQYFGPGTRLLVL.

This clonotype appeared a few times. V is TRBV5-1 and J is TRBJ2-2, with D maybe TRBD1 (6 bases). The V end lost 5 bases, the J end lost 4 bases, and 15 bases lay between the germline ends. Germline CDR1 SGHRS, CDR2 YFSETQ. CDR3 length: 15 amino acids. Written as DNA, the CDR3 is TGCGCCAGCAGTACCGGGGACACCCTCACCGGGGAGCTGTTTTTT. Translating it yields CASSTGDTLTGELFF. Full variable domain (missing parts from reference TRBV5-1 and TRBJ2-2): KAGVTQTPRYLIKTRGQQVTLSCSPISGHRSVSWYQQTPGQGLQFLFEYFSETQRNKGNFPGRFSGRQFSNSRSEMNVSTLELGDSALYLCASSTGDTLTGELFFGEGSRLTVL.

The chain has TRBV20-1 and TRBJ2-7, with a possible D match to TRBD1 (6 bases). Germline V gives CDR1 DFQATT, CDR2 SNEGSKA (reference sequence). Trimming took off 2 bases at V and 7 bases at J, with 15 bases between the two ends. This CDR3 is 13 amino acids long. The CDR3 coding sequence is TGCAGTGCTAGAAGAGACAGGTTTTATGAGCAGTACTTC. It yields the protein CSARRDRFYEQYF.

The rearrangement joins TRBV7-9 to TRBJ2-1; 7 bases are shared with TRBD1. The end of the DNA fits TRBJ2-7 better, so the J call may be wrong. Germline values: CDR1 SEHNR, CDR2 FQNEAQ (reference sequence). CDR3 length: 18 amino acids. The CDR3 here is CASSPYRGPLVSYNEQYF. The CDR3 bases are TGTGCCAGCAGCCCCTACAGGGGTCCCCTAGTCTCCTACAATGAGCAGTACTTC.

This clonotype was found a few times. The rearrangement joins TRBV6-5 to TRBJ2-1, with 11 bases that match TRBD2. The CDR3 loop spans 16 amino acids. Germline V gene data show CDR1 as MNHEY and CDR2 as SVGAGI. J lost 5 bases, V lost 6 bases, and 9 bases had no gene match. The CDR3 DNA sequence: TGTGCCAGCAGAATAACACCTAGCGGGGGGAACAATGAGCAGTTCTTC. Protein: CASRITPSGGNNEQFF.

This clonotype was seen just once. The rearrangement joins TRBV11-2 to TRBJ2-2; TRBD2 is a possible D gene (6 bases). The CDR3 spans 15 residues. CDR1 SGHAT and CDR2 FQNNGV come from the germline V gene. Trimming removed 5 bases from V and 4 bases from J, with 14 bases in between. The CDR3, as DNA: TGTGCCAGCAGCCTGGAGGGATTCAGCACCGGGGAGCTGTTTTTT. It specifies CASSLEGFSTGELFF. The full variable domain, its missing parts supplied by reference TRBV11-2 and TRBJ2-2, is EAGVAQSPRYKIIEKRQSVAFWCNPISGHATLYWYQQILGQGPKLLIQFQNNGVVDDSQLPKDRFSAERLKGVDSTLKIQPAKLEDSAVYLCASSLEGFSTGELFFGEGSRLTVL.

The chain combines TRBV7-2 with TRBJ2-1; a weak D match, TRBD2 (5 bases). Germline values: CDR1 SGHTA, CDR2 FQGNSA. Deletions cut 5 bases from V and 2 bases from J, with 10 bases between. CDR3 length: 14 residues. The chain's CDR3 is CASSQYGAYNEQFF. The CDR3 DNA reads as TGTGCCAGCAGCCAATACGGGGCCTACAATGAGCAGTTCTTC.

The chain carries TRBV4-1 and TRBJ1-1, with D possibly being TRBD1 (6 bases). Trimming took 2 bases from V and 4 from J, leaving 20 bases between them. Germline V gene data show CDR1 as MGHRA and CDR2 as YSYEKL. The CDR3 is 17 residues long. CDR3 nucleotides: TGCGCCAGCAGCCAAAAAAGGGCCATCGAGACAGGCACTGAAGCTTTCTTT. It encodes CASSQKRAIETGTEAFF.

The chain combines TRBV29-1 with TRBJ2-1; 12 nucleotides line up with TRBD2. CDR3 length equals 16 residues. V lost 0 bases and J lost 4; bases outside the gene matches: 4. Germline loops: CDR1 SQVTM, CDR2 ANQGSEA. DNA of the CDR3: TGCAGCGTTGAAGAGGGAGGACTAGCGGGATACAATGAGCAGTTCTTC. Encoded protein: CSVEEGGLAGYNEQFF.

The chain joins TRBV7-9 to TRBJ1-2, with D uncertain. The germline gives CDR1 SEHNR, CDR2 FQNEAQ (reference sequence). The CDR3 is 15 amino acids. Trimming left V 3 bases short and J 7 bases short, with 18 bases between. In nucleotides, the CDR3 is TGTGCCAGCAGCTTGTACGGGGTGGCTCCCCTTGGCTACACCTTC. It translates to CASSLYGVAPLGYTF.

The V and J genes are TRBV9 and TRBJ2-7; 9 bases fit TRBD2. The CDR3 is 19 amino acids. V lost 0 bases and J lost 1; bases outside the gene matches: 14. CDR1 and CDR2 from the germline V gene are SGDLS and YYNGEE. This CDR3 reads CASSVGAEREVSRSYEQYF. The CDR3 DNA follows: TGTGCCAGCAGCGTAGGAGCCGAGCGGGAGGTCTCAAGATCCTACGAGCAGTACTTC.

The chain is built from TRBV20-1 and TRBJ2-1, with D possibly being TRBD1 (6 bases). There are 14 residues in the CDR3. Per the germline V gene, CDR1 is DFQATT and CDR2 is SNEGSKA (reference sequence). V was shortened by 3 bases and J by 2 bases, with 11 bases between the two germline ends. The CDR3 protein is CSARYRAPYNEQFF. The CDR3 region has the DNA TGCAGTGCTAGGTACAGGGCTCCCTACAATGAGCAGTTCTTC.

This clonotype has more than one count but fewer than ten. The rearrangement uses TRBV20-1 and TRBJ2-1; perhaps TRBD1 as D (7 bases). The CDR3 consists of 14 residues. The ends were cut back, 6 bases at V and 6 bases at J, with 18 bases in the middle. Per the germline V gene, CDR1 is DFQATT and CDR2 is SNEGSKA (reference sequence). DNA for the CDR3: TGCAGTGCAAACAGGGGAACTAGCCCCAATGAGCAGTTCTTC. This translates into CSANRGTSPNEQFF.

The J gene is TRBJ2-3, the V gene TRBV9; D possibly corresponds to TRBD2 (5 bases). This CDR3 contains 14 residues. V dropped 0 bases and J dropped 6 bases, with 11 bases sitting between them. Germline CDR1 reads SGDLS; CDR2 reads YYNGEE. Written as DNA, the CDR3 is TGTGCCAGCAGCGTAGGACTTTCGGGGGATACGCAGTATTTT. It specifies CASSVGLSGDTQYF. Supplemented by reference TRBV9 and TRBJ2-3, the full variable domain reads DSGVTQTPKHLITATGQRVTLRCSPRSGDLSVYWYQQSLDQGLQFLIQYYNGEERAKGNILERFSAQQFPDLHSELNLSSLELGDSALYFCASSVGLSGDTQYFGPGTRLTVL.

This clonotype was counted a few times. The chain is built from TRBV20-1 and TRBJ2-7; 11 bases are a match to TRBD1. The CDR3 has 15 amino acids. Germline CDR1 DFQATT, CDR2 SNEGSKA (reference sequence). The J segment lost 7 bases and the V segment lost 0 bases, leaving 8 bases of the junction unmatched. CDR3 nucleotide sequence: TGCAGTGCTAGAGATCCGGACAGGGGGCAGAGGGAGCAGTACTTC. As protein: CSARDPDRGQREQYF.

This clonotype was recorded a few times. This rearrangement joins TRBV29-1 to TRBJ1-2; D might be TRBD1 (6 bases). This CDR3 contains 11 residues. Trimming cost V 8 bases and J 4 bases, with 11 bases left between them. The germline V gene encodes CDR1 SQVTM and CDR2 ANQGSEA. Written as DNA, the CDR3 is TGCAGCATTGGGGGCAGCTATGGCTACACCTTC. Translated, it gives CSIGGSYGYTF.

V gene TRBV7-9 combines with J gene TRBJ1-5; D uncertain. The V end was cut by 5 bases, the J end by 2 bases, with 13 bases between. CDR1 SEHNR and CDR2 FQNEAQ come from the germline V gene (reference sequence). This CDR3 has 15 residues. The CDR3: CASSVDSEGNQPQHF. DNA for the CDR3: TGTGCCAGCAGCGTAGACTCAGAGGGCAATCAGCCCCAGCATTTT.

This clonotype has just a few counts. The chain couples TRBV7-9 to TRBJ1-2, with D unresolved. The CDR3 contains 18 residues. The V end was cut by 1 base, the J end by 2 bases, with 20 bases between. The germline V gene encodes CDR1 SEHNR and CDR2 FQNEAQ (reference sequence). CDR3: CASSLVPGNGAGNYGYTF. The CDR3 bases are TGTGCCAGCAGCTTAGTACCCGGTAACGGCGCTGGGAACTATGGCTACACCTTC.

This chain joins TRBV6-5 and TRBJ1-6, with D hard to call. CDR1 and CDR2 from the germline V gene are MNHEY and SVGAGI. The CDR3 spans 16 residues. V lost 0 bases, J lost 1 base, and 7 bases lay in between. CDR3: CASSYSARSYNSPLHF. CDR3 bases: TGTGCCAGCAGTTACTCAGCCAGGTCCTATAATTCACCCCTCCACTTT.

The rearrangement uses TRBV25-1 and TRBJ2-1; TRBD1 matches at 8 bases. After removal of 1 base from V and 10 bases from J, the junction contained 0 bases not matched to a gene. The CDR3 extends over 12 amino acids. Germline V gene sequence: CDR1 MGHDK, CDR2 SYGVNS. The CDR3, as DNA: TGTGCCAGCAGTGAATCAGGGGGCGAGCAGTTCTTC. Its translation: CASSESGGEQFF.

The table lists this clonotype with a few counts. The chain is built from TRBV5-1 and TRBJ2-3; D remains unclear. The CDR3 has 15 residues. The V and J ends lost 2 bases and 1 base respectively, with 11 bases between them. Germline V gene lookup returns CDR1 SGHRS and CDR2 YFSETQ. This chain's CDR3 is CASSFPETRTDTQYF. The CDR3 region has the DNA TGCGCCAGCAGCTTTCCCGAGACCCGCACAGATACGCAGTATTTT.